A selection of T cell receptor beta chains follows, all from one sample in a study of shared clonotypes between healthy human individuals. Produced via immunoSEQ multiplex PCR; TCRdb's table is partial and in-frame only. The sample shows 1 million to 1.2 million clones, around three quarters of them seen only once. Sequences were obtained from memory CD4+ T cells from PBMCs. The receptors here all came from a man aged 18-30 years in good health. Some clones in this sample may be carry-over from other donors' samples. The CDR3 runs from the conserved cysteine through the conserved F or W. A D gene is named only where the DNA matches it firmly. A clone size is listed for some rows: how often the clone was seen (once, few, many), or a class if it is expanded.

cdr3_length,v_call,clone_size,j_call,d_call,cdr3_nt,cdr3_aa
17,TRBV28,.,TRBJ2-1,TRBD1,TGTGCCAGCAGTCCCTCCCCGGGACAGGGGGCGAAGGGTGAGCAGTTCTTC,CASSPSPGQGAKGEQFF
14,TRBV2,.,TRBJ2-7,.,TGTGCCAGCAGGACTGGGACATACTCCTACGAGCAGTACTTC,CASRTGTYSYEQYF
16,TRBV5-1,.,TRBJ1-3,.,TGCGCCAGCAGCTTGGTCCCGGGGGCGATTGGAAACACCATATATTTT,CASSLVPGAIGNTIYF
13,TRBV7-2,.,TRBJ2-3,.,TGTGCCAGCAGCTCGAACGCTCGGGGTACGCAGTATTTT,CASSSNARGTQYF
13,TRBV11-3,.,TRBJ2-5,.,TGTGCCAGCAGCTTAAGGGGAGGAGAGACCCAGTACTTC,CASSLRGGETQYF
14,TRBV7-9,few,TRBJ2-7,.,TGTGCCAGCAGCTTGGGTGGGGTCAGCTACGAGCAGTACTTC,CASSLGGVSYEQYF
17,TRBV18,.,TRBJ2-7,TRBD1,TGTGCCAGCTCACTTCTCCCGGGACAGGGGAATATATACGAGCAGTACTTC,CASSLLPGQGNIYEQYF
15,TRBV28,.,TRBJ2-3,.,TGTGCCAGCAGTCTGCAGGGAGGAGGCACAGATACGCAGTATTTT,CASSLQGGGTDTQYF
15,TRBV27,.,TRBJ2-7,.,TGTGCCAGCAGTTCCCTCTCTACAGGGAATCACGAGCAGTACTTC,CASSSLSTGNHEQYF
16,TRBV28,.,TRBJ2-7,TRBD1,TGTGCCAGCAGCTTATTAGGGGAGGACAGGGGCTACGAGCAGTACTTC,CASSLLGEDRGYEQYF
11,TRBV29-1,.,TRBJ2-3,.,TGCAGCGCCCCGTCGGGTGGAGCGCAGTATTTT,CSAPSGGAQYF
17,TRBV15,.,TRBJ1-2,TRBD1,TGTGCCACCAGCAGCCAGGGACAGACTTTCCCCGCGGGGGGCTACACCTTC,CATSSQGQTFPAGGYTF
15,TRBV7-9,.,TRBJ1-3,.,TGTGCCAGCAGCTTCGCCGGTGGCTCTGGAAACACCATATATTTT,CASSFAGGSGNTIYF
14,TRBV30,.,TRBJ2-7,.,TGTGCCTGGAGTCTGGGGGGGGGCGACGACGAGCAGTACTTC,CAWSLGGGDDEQYF
12,TRBV7-3,.,TRBJ1-2,.,TGTGCCAGCAGCTTAAACGGCCGTCCCCACACCTTC,CASSLNGRPHTF
15,TRBV28,few,TRBJ1-5,.,TGTGCCAGCAAACCATGGGGGGCCCCGGCGCGGCCCCAGCATTTT,CASKPWGAPARPQHF
18,TRBV4-2,.,TRBJ1-4,.,TGTGCCAGCAGCCAAGAGGGACCCAGCGGTGGGACTAATGAAAAACTGTTTTTT,CASSQEGPSGGTNEKLFF
13,TRBV19,.,TRBJ2-5,.,TGTGCCGCTGCAAGGGGTATCCAAGAGACCCAGTACTTC,CAAARGIQETQYF
13,TRBV30,.,TRBJ2-3,TRBD1,TGTGCCTGGAGTGCAGACAGGGCAGATACGCAGTATTTT,CAWSADRADTQYF
15,TRBV15,.,TRBJ1-5,.,TGTGCCACCAGCAGAGTAGCAGGTAGCAATCAGCCCCAGCATTTT,CATSRVAGSNQPQHF
13,TRBV2,few,TRBJ2-7,.,TGTGCCAGCAGTGGACAGAGCAACTACGAGCAGTACTTC,CASSGQSNYEQYF
18,TRBV11-2,.,TRBJ1-2,.,TGTGCCAGCAGCTTAAGGGGGACACAACCCCTATTAAACTATGGCTACACCTTC,CASSLRGTQPLLNYGYTF
13,TRBV7-9,.,TRBJ1-1,TRBD1,TGTGCCACAGCAGGGGGGTCGAATACTGAAGCTTTCTTT,CATAGGSNTEAFF
10,TRBV20-1,.,TRBJ1-1,.,TGCAGTGCTGGGGGACGGGAAGCTTTCTTT,CSAGGREAFF
13,TRBV27,.,TRBJ2-1,.,TGTGCCAGCAGTCAGGACGGCCTGGGAGCGCAGTTCTTC,CASSQDGLGAQFF
15,TRBV15,.,TRBJ2-7,.,TGTGCCACCAGCAGAGAATTGACGTACACCTACGAGCAGTACTTC,CATSRELTYTYEQYF
14,TRBV11-2,.,TRBJ2-7,.,TGTGCCAGCAGCCCAGCCCGCAGGGTCCACGAGCAGTACTTC,CASSPARRVHEQYF
16,TRBV9,.,TRBJ2-7,TRBD2,TGTGCCAGCAGCCCTCCCGGGACTAGCGGATCCTACGAGCAGTACTTC,CASSPPGTSGSYEQYF
15,TRBV7-9,.,TRBJ2-7,TRBD1,TGTGCCAGCAGCTCGCACCGGGACAGGGGCTGGGAGCAGTACTTC,CASSSHRDRGWEQYF
15,TRBV11-2,.,TRBJ2-6,.,TGTGCCAGCAGCCACACATTACCTGGGGCCAACGTCCTGACTTTC,CASSHTLPGANVLTF
13,TRBV29-1,.,TRBJ1-1,.,TGCAGCGTTGATGAACAGACGGGCACTGAAGCTTTCTTT,CSVDEQTGTEAFF
13,TRBV2,.,TRBJ2-1,.,TGTGCCAGCAGTGAAAGGCTTGACAATGAGCAGTTCTTC,CASSERLDNEQFF
15,TRBV7-3,.,TRBJ2-1,TRBD2,TGTGCCAGCAGCCCACTAGCGGGAGGACTGGGTGAGCAGTTCTTC,CASSPLAGGLGEQFF
15,TRBV10-3,.,TRBJ1-2,.,TGTGCCATCAGTGAGTCGGGCCGGTCCCCCTATGGCTACACCTTC,CAISESGRSPYGYTF
15,TRBV2,.,TRBJ2-3,.,TGTGCCAGCAGTTACCGGGACGCTGCCACAGATATGCAGTATTTT,CASSYRDAATDMQYF
14,TRBV4-1,.,TRBJ2-5,.,TGCGCCAGCAGCCAAGGATTCAGGGAAGAGACCCAGCACTTC,CASSQGFREETQHF
15,TRBV7-9,.,TRBJ2-5,TRBD1,TGTGCCAGCAGCCGATCGACAGGGGAATGGGAGACCCAGTACTTC,CASSRSTGEWETQYF
15,TRBV5-1,.,TRBJ2-7,.,TGCGCCAGCAGCTTGGTGGGGAACCAAGACTACGAGCAGTACTTC,CASSLVGNQDYEQYF
12,TRBV6-1,.,TRBJ2-2,.,TGTGCCAGCAATGGAAACACCGGGGAGCTGTTTTTT,CASNGNTGELFF
13,TRBV14,.,TRBJ2-3,.,TGTGCCAGCAGCCGAGACTGGGTTGGTACGCAGTATTTT,CASSRDWVGTQYF
16,TRBV4-2,.,TRBJ1-1,.,TGTGCCAGCAGCCAAGATTTACTAAACCAGAACACTGAAGCTTTCTTT,CASSQDLLNQNTEAFF
16,TRBV2,.,TRBJ2-1,TRBD2,TGTGCCAGCAGTGATGGGAGGGCAGGGAGTGGGGATGAGCAGTTCTTC,CASSDGRAGSGDEQFF
15,TRBV28,few,TRBJ2-5,.,TGTGCCAGCACCTGGGGGGGCCAAGGAGGGGAGACCCAGTACTTC,CASTWGGQGGETQYF
15,TRBV5-6,.,TRBJ2-7,TRBD1,TGTGCCAGCCTAGGCCGGGACAGGGGGGTCTACGAGCAGTACTTC,CASLGRDRGVYEQYF
15,TRBV11-2,.,TRBJ1-2,.,TGTGCCAGCAGCTTAGTCGGAGGTTGGAACTATGGCTACACCTTC,CASSLVGGWNYGYTF
13,TRBV7-2,.,TRBJ2-7,.,TGTGCCAGCAGCTTATCGGGGTCCTACGAGCAGTACTTC,CASSLSGSYEQYF
14,TRBV7-9,.,TRBJ1-3,.,TGTGCCAGCAGCCGGACAGTAACTGGAAACACCATATATTTT,CASSRTVTGNTIYF
14,TRBV28,once,TRBJ1-2,TRBD1,TGTGCCAGCAGGGGGACAGGGGCTAACTATGGCTACACCTTC,CASRGTGANYGYTF
16,TRBV27,.,TRBJ2-7,TRBD1,TGTGCCAGCAGTCCATCGACAGGGCGTGGTTTCTACGAGCAGTACTTC,CASSPSTGRGFYEQYF
14,TRBV5-1,few,TRBJ2-2,.,TGCGCCAGCAGCTTGGGTACGAACACCGGGGAGCTGTTTTTT,CASSLGTNTGELFF
15,TRBV19,.,TRBJ1-5,.,TGTGCCAGTAGTATAATGGGGGGCCATGATCAGCCCCAGCATTTT,CASSIMGGHDQPQHF
17,TRBV29-1,.,TRBJ2-5,TRBD2,TGCAGCGTTGCGGACCGGGGACTAGCGGGAGGTCAAGAGACCCAGTACTTC,CSVADRGLAGGQETQYF
14,TRBV10-3,.,TRBJ2-5,.,TGTGCCATCAGCGTGGGGGGGGCTGAGGAGACCCAGTACTTC,CAISVGGAEETQYF
17,TRBV30,.,TRBJ2-3,.,TGTGCCTGGAGTTTTGGGGTGCTTGGGCTATTCACAGATACGCAGTATTTT,CAWSFGVLGLFTDTQYF
16,TRBV7-9,few,TRBJ2-3,TRBD2,TGTGCCAGCAGCTGGACTAGCGGGAGGGGCACAGATACGCAGTATTTT,CASSWTSGRGTDTQYF
16,TRBV19,few,TRBJ2-5,.,TGTGCCAGTAGTATAGACAGGTCGGGGGTTAGGGAGGCCCAGTACTTC,CASSIDRSGVREAQYF
17,TRBV27,.,TRBJ1-1,.,TGTGCCAGCACAACAAGGAGGGGCCCTCGACCGGGGACTGAAGCTTTCTTT,CASTTRRGPRPGTEAFF